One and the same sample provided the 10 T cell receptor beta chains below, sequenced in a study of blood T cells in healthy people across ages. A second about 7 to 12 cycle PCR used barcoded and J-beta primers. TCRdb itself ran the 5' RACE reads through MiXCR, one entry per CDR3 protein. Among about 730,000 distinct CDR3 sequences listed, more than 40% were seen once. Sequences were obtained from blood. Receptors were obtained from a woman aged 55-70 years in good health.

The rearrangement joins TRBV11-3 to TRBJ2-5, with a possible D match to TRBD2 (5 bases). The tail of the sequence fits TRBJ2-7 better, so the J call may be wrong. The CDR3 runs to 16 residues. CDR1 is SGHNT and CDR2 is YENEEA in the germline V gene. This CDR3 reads CASSSCWGASSDEQYF. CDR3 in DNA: TGTGCCAGCAGCTCCTGCTGGGGAGCTTCCTCTGACGAGCAGTACTTC.

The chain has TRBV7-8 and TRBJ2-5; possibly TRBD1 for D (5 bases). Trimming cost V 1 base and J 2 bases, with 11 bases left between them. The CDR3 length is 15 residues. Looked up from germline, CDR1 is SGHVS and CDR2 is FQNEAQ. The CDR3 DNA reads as TGTGCCAGCAGCTTAGTTCAAGACAGACAAGAGACCCAGTACTTC. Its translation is CASSLVQDRQETQYF. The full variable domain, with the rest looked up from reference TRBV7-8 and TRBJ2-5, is GAGVSQSPRYKVAKRGQDVALRCDPISGHVSLFWYQQALGQGPEFLTYFQNEAQLDKSGLPSDRFFAERPEGSVSTLKIQRTQQEDSAVYLCASSLVQDRQETQYFGPGTRLLVL.

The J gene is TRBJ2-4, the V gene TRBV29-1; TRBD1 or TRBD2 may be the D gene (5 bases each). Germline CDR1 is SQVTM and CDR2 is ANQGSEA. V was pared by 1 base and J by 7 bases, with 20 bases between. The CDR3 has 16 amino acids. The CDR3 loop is CSVEGTRLGETNIQYF. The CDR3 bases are TGCAGCGTTGAAGGGACAAGGCTGGGGGAAACCAACATTCAGTACTTC.

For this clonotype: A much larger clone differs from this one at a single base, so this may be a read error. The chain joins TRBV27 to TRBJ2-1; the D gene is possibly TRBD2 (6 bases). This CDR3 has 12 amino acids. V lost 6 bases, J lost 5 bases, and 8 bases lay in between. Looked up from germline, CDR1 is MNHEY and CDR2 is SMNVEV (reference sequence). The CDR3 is CASRWGDNEQFF. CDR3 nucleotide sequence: TGTGCCAGCAGATGGGGGGACAATGAGCAGTTCTTC.

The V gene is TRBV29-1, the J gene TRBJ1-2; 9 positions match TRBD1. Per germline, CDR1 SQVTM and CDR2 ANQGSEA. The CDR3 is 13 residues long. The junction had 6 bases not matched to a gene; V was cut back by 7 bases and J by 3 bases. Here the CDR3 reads CSAGTGNDYGYTF. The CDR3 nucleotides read TGCAGCGCTGGGACAGGGAATGACTATGGCTACACCTTC.

The CDR3 here is CSAFRAGGPGDTQYF. CDR3 DNA: TGCAGTGCTTTCAGAGCGGGGGGGCCGGGAGATACGCAGTATTTT. The rearrangement links TRBV20-1 to TRBJ2-3; TRBD2 matches 10 bases. V dropped 5 bases and J dropped 5; count of bases not matched to a gene: 10. CDR3 size: 15 residues. Germline CDR1 DFQATT, CDR2 SNEGSKA (reference sequence).

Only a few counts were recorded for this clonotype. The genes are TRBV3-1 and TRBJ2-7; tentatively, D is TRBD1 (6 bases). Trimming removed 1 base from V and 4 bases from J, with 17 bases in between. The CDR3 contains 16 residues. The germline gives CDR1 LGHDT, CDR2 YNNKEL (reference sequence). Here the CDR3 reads CASSQGASGTPYEQYF. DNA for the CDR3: TGTGCCAGCAGCCAAGGGGCCTCCGGGACACCATACGAGCAGTACTTC.

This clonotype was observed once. The CDR3 sequence is CASSLDSFAPDGELFF. The CDR3 DNA is TGCGCCAGCAGCTTGGATTCGTTCGCGCCGGACGGGGAGCTGTTTTTT. The J gene is TRBJ2-2, the V gene TRBV5-1; no reliable D call. Germline V lookup: CDR1 SGHRS, CDR2 YFSETQ. V was trimmed by 0 bases and J by 7 bases, leaving 16 bases between them. The CDR3 extends over 16 amino acids.

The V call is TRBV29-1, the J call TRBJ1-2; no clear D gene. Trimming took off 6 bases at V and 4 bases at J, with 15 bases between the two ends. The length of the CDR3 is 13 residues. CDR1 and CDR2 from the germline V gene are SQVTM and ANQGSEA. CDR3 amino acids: CSVRTTPRYGYTF. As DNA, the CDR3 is TGCAGCGTAAGGACGACACCACGCTATGGCTACACCTTC.

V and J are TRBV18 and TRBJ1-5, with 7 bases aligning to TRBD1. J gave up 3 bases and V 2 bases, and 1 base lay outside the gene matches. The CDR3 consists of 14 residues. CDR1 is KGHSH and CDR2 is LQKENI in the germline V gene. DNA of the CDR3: TGTGCCAGCTCACCAGGGACAGTCAATCAGCCCCAGCATTTT. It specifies CASSPGTVNQPQHF.